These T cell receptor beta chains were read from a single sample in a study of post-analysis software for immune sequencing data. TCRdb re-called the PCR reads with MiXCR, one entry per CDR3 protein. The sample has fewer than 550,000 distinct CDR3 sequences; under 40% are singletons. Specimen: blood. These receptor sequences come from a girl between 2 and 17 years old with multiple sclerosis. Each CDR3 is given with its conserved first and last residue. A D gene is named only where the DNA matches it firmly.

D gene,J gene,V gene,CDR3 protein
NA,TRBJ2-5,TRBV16,CASSHTGSPSETQYF
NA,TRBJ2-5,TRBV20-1,CSARKGREETQYF
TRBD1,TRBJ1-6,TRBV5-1,CASSQGQGEHYNSPLHF
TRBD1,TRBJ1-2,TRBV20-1,CSAKRRDRDSYGYTF
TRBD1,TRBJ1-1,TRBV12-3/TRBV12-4,CASSRQGHTEAFF
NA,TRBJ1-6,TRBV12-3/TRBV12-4,CASLLGSGHPLHF
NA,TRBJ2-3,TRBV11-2,CASYLTRGVDTQYF
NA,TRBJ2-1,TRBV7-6,CASSLAEGYNEQFF
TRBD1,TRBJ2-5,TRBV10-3,CAIRPGQGAQETQYF
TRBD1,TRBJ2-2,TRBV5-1,CASSRQGALSTGELFF
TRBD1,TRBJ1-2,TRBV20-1,CSANQGGLFYGYTF
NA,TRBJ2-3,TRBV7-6,CASSRSDTQYF
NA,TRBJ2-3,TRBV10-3,CAIRETGRGTQYF
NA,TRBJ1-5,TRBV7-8,CASSFRGHQPQHF
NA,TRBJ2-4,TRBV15,CATSSQNIQYF
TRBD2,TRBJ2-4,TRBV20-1,CSAVSHTSGVLAKNIQYF
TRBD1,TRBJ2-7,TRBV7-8,CASSLDTGGGYEQYF
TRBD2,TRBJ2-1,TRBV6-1,CASSEALLAGNNEQFF
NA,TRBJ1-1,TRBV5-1,CASSETPTTNTEAFF
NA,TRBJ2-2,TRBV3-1,CASSQLGGTGELFF